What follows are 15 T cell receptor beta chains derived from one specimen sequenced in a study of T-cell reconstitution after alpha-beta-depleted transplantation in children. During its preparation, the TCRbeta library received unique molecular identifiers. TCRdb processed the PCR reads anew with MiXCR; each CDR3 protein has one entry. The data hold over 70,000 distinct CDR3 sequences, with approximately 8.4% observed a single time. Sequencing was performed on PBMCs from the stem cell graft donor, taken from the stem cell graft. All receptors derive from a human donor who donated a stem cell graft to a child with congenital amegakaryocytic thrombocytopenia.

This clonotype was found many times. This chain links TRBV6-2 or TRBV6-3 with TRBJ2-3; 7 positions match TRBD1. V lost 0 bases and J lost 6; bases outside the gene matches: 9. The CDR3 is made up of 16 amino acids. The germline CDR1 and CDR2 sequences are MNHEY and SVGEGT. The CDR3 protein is CASSYSHRGTSDTQYF. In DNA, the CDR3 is TGTGCCAGCAGTTACTCCCACAGGGGCACGTCCGATACGCAGTATTTT.

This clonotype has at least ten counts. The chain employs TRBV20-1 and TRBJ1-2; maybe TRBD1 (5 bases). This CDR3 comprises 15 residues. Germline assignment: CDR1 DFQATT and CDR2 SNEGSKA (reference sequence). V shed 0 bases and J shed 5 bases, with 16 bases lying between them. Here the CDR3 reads CSARDHGDSYYGYTF. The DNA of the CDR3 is TGCAGTGCTAGAGATCACGGGGACTCCTATTATGGCTACACCTTC.

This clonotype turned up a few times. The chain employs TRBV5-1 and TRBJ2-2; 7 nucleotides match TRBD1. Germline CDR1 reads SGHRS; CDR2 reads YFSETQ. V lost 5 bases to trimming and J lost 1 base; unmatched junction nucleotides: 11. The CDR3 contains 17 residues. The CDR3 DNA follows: TGCGCCAGCAGTTCTCAGCCACAGGGGAAGAACACCGGGGAGCTGTTTTTT. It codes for CASSSQPQGKNTGELFF.

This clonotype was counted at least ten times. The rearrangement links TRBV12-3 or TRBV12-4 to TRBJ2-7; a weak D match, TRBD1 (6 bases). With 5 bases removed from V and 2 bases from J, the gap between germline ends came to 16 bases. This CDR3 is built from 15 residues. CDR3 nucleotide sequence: TGTGCCAGCAGTCCCCACGGGACACGCACCTACGAGCAGTACTTC. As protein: CASSPHGTRTYEQYF.

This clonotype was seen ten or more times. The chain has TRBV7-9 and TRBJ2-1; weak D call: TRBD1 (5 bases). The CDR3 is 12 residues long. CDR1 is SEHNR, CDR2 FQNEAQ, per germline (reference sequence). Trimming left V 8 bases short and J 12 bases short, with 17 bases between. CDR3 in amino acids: CASSSWETGQFF. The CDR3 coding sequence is TGTGCCAGCTCGAGCTGGGAAACAGGGCAGTTCTTC.

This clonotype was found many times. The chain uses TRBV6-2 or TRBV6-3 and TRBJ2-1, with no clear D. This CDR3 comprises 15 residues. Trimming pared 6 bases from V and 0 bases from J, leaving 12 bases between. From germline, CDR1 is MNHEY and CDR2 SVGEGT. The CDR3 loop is CASRSQPRSYNEQFF. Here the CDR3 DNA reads TGTGCCAGCAGATCACAGCCGCGCTCCTACAATGAGCAGTTCTTC.

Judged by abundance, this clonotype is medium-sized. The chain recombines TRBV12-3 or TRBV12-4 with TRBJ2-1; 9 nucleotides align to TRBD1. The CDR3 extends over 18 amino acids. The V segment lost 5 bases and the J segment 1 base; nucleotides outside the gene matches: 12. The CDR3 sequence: CASSPRDRVLFSYNEQFF. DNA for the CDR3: TGTGCCAGCAGTCCGCGGGACAGGGTTCTCTTTTCCTACAATGAGCAGTTCTTC.

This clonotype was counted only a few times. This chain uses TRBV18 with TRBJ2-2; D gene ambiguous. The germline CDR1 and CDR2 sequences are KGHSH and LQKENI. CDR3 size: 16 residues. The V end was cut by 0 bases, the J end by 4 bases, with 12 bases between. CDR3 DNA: TGTGCCAGCTCACCACCGGTTCTACACACCACCGGGGAGCTGTTTTTT. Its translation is CASSPPVLHTTGELFF.

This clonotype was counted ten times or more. The CDR3 DNA reads as TGTGCCAGCAGCTTGGGCAGGGCCCAAGAGACCCAGTACTTC. Protein product: CASSLGRAQETQYF. The chain couples TRBV5-6 to TRBJ2-5, with D maybe TRBD1 (5 bases). V was cut by 0 bases and J by 1 base, with 7 bases left in between. This CDR3 region has 14 residues. The germline CDR1 and CDR2 sequences are SGHDT and YYEEEE.

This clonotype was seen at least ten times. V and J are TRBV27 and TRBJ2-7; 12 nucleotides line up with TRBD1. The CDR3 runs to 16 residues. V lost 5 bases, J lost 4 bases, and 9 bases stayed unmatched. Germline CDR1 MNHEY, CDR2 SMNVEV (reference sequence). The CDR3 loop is CASSPTGTGGTYEQYF. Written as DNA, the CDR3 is TGTGCCAGCAGTCCCACCGGGACAGGGGGCACATACGAGCAGTACTTC.

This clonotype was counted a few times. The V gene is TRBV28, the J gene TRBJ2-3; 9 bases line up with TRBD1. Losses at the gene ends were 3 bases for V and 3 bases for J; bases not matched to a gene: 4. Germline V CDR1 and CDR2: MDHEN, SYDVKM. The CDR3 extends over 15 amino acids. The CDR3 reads CASSLDRGETDTQYF. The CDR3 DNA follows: TGTGCCAGCAGTTTGGACAGGGGTGAGACAGATACGCAGTATTTT.

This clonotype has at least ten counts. The CDR3 protein is CASSFGAIGKRQAFF. CDR3 DNA sequence: TGTGCCAGCAGCTTTGGGGCTATTGGAAAGCGTCAGGCTTTCTTT. The J gene is TRBJ1-1, the V gene TRBV5-6; possibly TRBD1 for D (5 bases). V lost 2 bases and J lost 11, with 22 bases in between. CDR1 is SGHDT and CDR2 is YYEEEE in the germline V gene. The CDR3 has 15 amino acids.

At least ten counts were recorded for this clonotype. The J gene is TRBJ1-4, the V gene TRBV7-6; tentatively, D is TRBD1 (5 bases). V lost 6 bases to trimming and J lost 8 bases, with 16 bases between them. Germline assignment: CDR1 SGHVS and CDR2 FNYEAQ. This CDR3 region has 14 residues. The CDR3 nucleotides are TGTGCCAGCAGACAGACCGGGACGGCAGAAAAACTGTTTTTT. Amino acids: CASRQTGTAEKLFF.

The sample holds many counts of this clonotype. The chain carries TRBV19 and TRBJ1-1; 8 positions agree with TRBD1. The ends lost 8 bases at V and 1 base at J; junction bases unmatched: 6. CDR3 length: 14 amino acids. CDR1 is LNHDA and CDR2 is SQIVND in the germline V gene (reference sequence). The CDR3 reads CASAKGTGNTEAFF. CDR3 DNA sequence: TGTGCCAGTGCGAAGGGGACAGGGAACACTGAAGCTTTCTTT.

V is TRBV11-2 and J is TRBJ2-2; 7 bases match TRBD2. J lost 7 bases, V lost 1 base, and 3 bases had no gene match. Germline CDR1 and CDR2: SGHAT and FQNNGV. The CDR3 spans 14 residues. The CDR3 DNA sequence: TGTGCCAGCAGCTTAGGGGGGGGTCGCGGGGAGCTGTTTTTT. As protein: CASSLGGGRGELFF.